The 21 T cell receptor beta chains reported below all come from one sample, sequenced in a study of T cell responses to AZD1222 COVID-19 vaccine. Clones were read by immunoSEQ multiplex PCR, and TCRdb kept only the in-frame ones, dropping some. Of 100,000 to 150,000 clones listed, roughly nine tenths are singletons. Source: peripheral blood, taken on day 0 of AZD1222 vaccination. The receptors stem from an adult in good health.

CDR3 sequence reads: CASSLSTGSGQPQHF. The CDR3 region has the DNA TGTGCCAGCAGTTTGAGTACAGGGTCGGGTCAGCCCCAGCATTTT. The V gene is TRBV28, the J gene TRBJ1-5; D might be TRBD1 (6 bases). CDR1 is MDHEN and CDR2 is SYDVKM in the germline V gene. CDR3 size: 15 residues. V was cut by 3 bases and J by 6 bases, with 15 bases left in between.

This clone was seen a single time. The chain couples TRBV4-2 to TRBJ2-1, with 7 bases lining up with TRBD2. Germline trimming cut 2 bases from V and 6 bases from J; bases unmatched to any gene: 4. The CDR3 extends over 14 amino acids. CDR1 LGHNA and CDR2 YNFKEQ come from the germline V gene. The CDR3, as DNA: TGTGCCAGCAGCCAACCCGGGACTATCAATGAGCAGTTCTTC. Translation: CASSQPGTINEQFF.

V usage is TRBV7-9 and J usage is TRBJ2-7, with 7 bases that match TRBD1. The germline CDR1 and CDR2 sequences are SEHNR and FQNEAQ (reference sequence). This CDR3 is built from 12 residues. V lost 5 bases and J lost 7; bases outside the gene matches: 5. The CDR3 region is CASSTGAWEQYF. The CDR3 region has the DNA TGTGCCAGCAGCACAGGGGCGTGGGAGCAGTACTTC.

The chain's CDR3 is CASSSRTEETQYF. The CDR3 coding sequence is TGCGCCAGCAGCTCGCGGACTGAAGAGACCCAGTACTTC. The V and J genes are TRBV5-1 and TRBJ2-5; tentatively, D is TRBD2 (5 bases). CDR3 size: 13 residues. Germline-derived CDR1 and CDR2 are SGHRS and YFSETQ. V was trimmed by 3 bases and J by 3 bases, leaving 9 bases between them.

The chain recombines TRBV28 with TRBJ1-1; 8 bases match TRBD1. CDR3 length: 15 residues. CDR1 is MDHEN, CDR2 SYDVKM, per germline. The ends lost 6 bases at V and 1 base at J; junction bases unmatched: 7. This chain's CDR3 is CASSAPGTGNTEAFF. CDR3 bases: TGTGCCAGCAGCGCCCCCGGGACAGGGAACACTGAAGCTTTCTTT.

This chain connects TRBV3-1 (or the pseudogene TRBV3-2) to TRBJ2-5; D perhaps matches TRBD2 (5 bases). Germline V gives CDR1 LGHDT, CDR2 YNNKEL (reference sequence). This CDR3 is 14 amino acids long. V dropped 4 bases and J dropped 0 bases, with 9 bases sitting between them. CDR3 sequence reads: CASSPMDYQETQYF. CDR3 sequence (DNA): TGTGCCAGCAGCCCGATGGACTACCAAGAGACCCAGTACTTC.

With regard to this clone: The junction departs from the called germline gene at one end, perhaps through a read error. V and J are TRBV2 and TRBJ2-2; D gene ambiguous. Germline CDR1 SNHLY, CDR2 FYNNEI. The CDR3 sequence is 11 residues long. CDR3 protein: CASREAGELFF. For the CDR3, the DNA is TGTGCCAGCAGGGAAGCTGGGGAGCTGTTTTTT.

V gene TRBV6-6 combines with J gene TRBJ1-2; D uncertain. The V end was cut by 3 bases, the J end by 7 bases, with 18 bases between. The CDR3 has 15 amino acids. Looked up from germline, CDR1 is MNHNY and CDR2 is SVGAGI (reference sequence). The CDR3 nucleotides are TGTGCCAGCAGTTATTCGACGGACGGTGGCAGTGGCTACACCTTC. Amino acid sequence: CASSYSTDGGSGYTF.

In DNA form, the CDR3 reads TGTGCCAGCAGCCGACGGGCAACCGGGGAGCTGTTTTTT. It yields the protein CASSRRATGELFF. This rearrangement joins TRBV27 to TRBJ2-2, with unresolved D. From germline, CDR1 is MNHEY and CDR2 SMNVEV (reference sequence). This CDR3 is 13 amino acids long. V was clipped by 6 bases and J by 5 bases, with 10 bases between them.

This clone was detected once. The rearrangement links TRBV3-1 (or the pseudogene TRBV3-2) to TRBJ2-3; no clear D gene. The V gene lost 4 bases and the J gene lost 12 bases, with 14 bases spanning the gap. The CDR3 has 12 amino acids. From germline, CDR1 is LGHDT and CDR2 YNNKEL (reference sequence). The CDR3 protein is CASSLPWATQYF. The DNA for the CDR3 is TGTGCCAGCAGCCTCCCGTGGGCCACCCAGTATTTT.

The DNA of the CDR3 is TGTGCCACCTCGACCGGGACTAGCGGGAGCCATGAGCAGTTCTTC. It encodes CATSTGTSGSHEQFF. V usage is TRBV14 and J usage is TRBJ2-1; TRBD2 matches 14 bases. Germline values: CDR1 SGHDN, CDR2 FVKESK. After removal of 10 bases from V and 8 bases from J, the junction contained 10 bases not matched to a gene. This CDR3 spans 15 amino acids.

This clone was counted a single time. This chain links TRBV7-2 with TRBJ2-7; 7 bases fit TRBD1. Unmatched junction bases numbered 6, after V lost 1 base and J lost 3 bases. Germline values: CDR1 SGHTA, CDR2 FQGNSA. The CDR3 extends over 15 amino acids. CDR3 coding DNA: TGTGCCAGCAGCTTAGGGGGGACAGCTGTCTACGAGCAGTACTTC. Amino acid sequence: CASSLGGTAVYEQYF. Using reference TRBV7-2 and TRBJ2-7 for the parts outside the CDR3, the full variable domain is GAGVSQSPSNKVTEKGKDVELRCDPISGHTALYWYRQSLGQGLEFLIYFQGNSAPDKSGLPSDRFSAERTGGSVSTLTIQRTQQEDSAVYLCASSLGGTAVYEQYFGPGTRLTVT.

For the CDR3, the DNA is TGTGCCACCAGTGATTCGGGACAGGAATATGGCTACACCTTC. This encodes CATSDSGQEYGYTF. V gene TRBV24-1 combines with J gene TRBJ1-2; TRBD1 matches 8 bases. The germline V gene encodes CDR1 KGHDR and CDR2 SFDVKD. The CDR3 consists of 14 residues. Trimming removed 2 bases from V and 5 bases from J; junction bases left unmatched: 3.

CDR3 loop: CASSKGQGLQPQHF. CDR3 sequence (DNA): TGTGCCAGCAGCAAGGGACAGGGGCTTCAGCCCCAGCATTTT. The chain links TRBV9 to TRBJ1-5; 10 positions match TRBD1. The V gene's germline CDR1 is SGDLS and CDR2 YYNGEE. The ends lost 4 bases at V and 6 bases at J; junction bases unmatched: 4. The CDR3 is 14 residues long. Drawing the rest from reference TRBV9 and TRBJ1-5, the complete variable domain is DSGVTQTPKHLITATGQRVTLRCSPRSGDLSVYWYQQSLDQGLQFLIQYYNGEERAKGNILERFSAQQFPDLHSELNLSSLELGDSALYFCASSKGQGLQPQHFGDGTRLSIL.

The rearrangement uses TRBV2 and TRBJ1-5; D unclear. The CDR3 has 16 amino acids. Germline V gene lookup returns CDR1 SNHLY and CDR2 FYNNEI. V lost 6 bases and J lost 6, with 21 bases in between. The CDR3 region is CASSGDPPGVGQPQHF. The CDR3 coding sequence is TGTGCCAGCAGCGGAGACCCACCCGGGGTTGGTCAGCCCCAGCATTTT.

The rearrangement joins TRBV7-9 to TRBJ1-1; TRBD1 might be the D (5 bases). This CDR3 comprises 13 residues. The ends were cut back, 4 bases at V and 4 bases at J, with 10 bases in the middle. CDR1 is SEHNR and CDR2 is FQNEAQ in the germline V gene (reference sequence). The CDR3 reads CASSSFGATEAFF. DNA for the CDR3: TGTGCCAGCAGCTCCTTTGGGGCCACTGAAGCTTTCTTT. Full variable domain (outside the CDR3, taken from reference TRBV7-9 and TRBJ1-1): DTGVSQNPRHKITKRGQNVTFRCDPISEHNRLYWYRQTLGQGPEFLTYFQNEAQLEKSRLLSDRFSAERPKGSFSTLEIQRTEQGDSAMYLCASSSFGATEAFFGQGTRLTVV.

This chain links TRBV5-8 with TRBJ2-2, with 10 bases lining up with TRBD1. This CDR3 spans 15 amino acids. Germline CDR1 reads SGHTS; CDR2 reads YDEGEE. The V and J ends lost 4 bases and 5 bases, in that order; junction bases with no gene match: 5. CDR3 bases: TGTGCCAGCAGCCCTGGGGACAGGGGTACCGGGGAGCTGTTTTTT. Protein product: CASSPGDRGTGELFF.

The chain has TRBV6-5 and TRBJ2-2; either TRBD1 or TRBD2 may supply D (5 bases each). Germline CDR1 and CDR2: MNHEY and SVGAGI. There are 13 residues in the CDR3. V lost 11 bases and J 7 bases, leaving 17 bases between the germline ends. The CDR3 nucleotides read TGTGCCGGGACGGGGCGGCGAGGCGGGGAGCTGTTTTTT. Amino acid sequence: CAGTGRRGGELFF.

The genes are TRBV21-1 and TRBJ2-5. TRBV21-1 is recorded as a pseudogene. This CDR3 is 14 amino acids long. The CDR3 DNA follows: TGTGCCAGCAGCCCCTGGTTCCACCAAGAGACCCAGTACTTC. Protein product: CASSPWFHQETQYF.

The gene calls are TRBV19 and TRBJ2-7, with 9 nucleotides matching TRBD2. The V gene's germline CDR1 is LNHDA and CDR2 SQIVND (reference sequence). This CDR3 has 14 amino acids. V lost 6 bases to trimming and J lost 4 bases; unmatched junction nucleotides: 7. The CDR3 bases are TGTGCCAGTAGCGCAATAGCGGGGGTTTACGAGCAGTACTTC. Protein: CASSAIAGVYEQYF.

J is TRBJ2-3 and V is TRBV6-2 or TRBV6-3; D possibly uses TRBD1 or TRBD2 (5 bases each). Trimming removed 6 bases from V and 3 bases from J, with 19 bases in between. CDR3 length: 16 residues. From germline, CDR1 is MNHEY and CDR2 SVGEGT. The chain's CDR3 is CASSSYGTLGTDTQYF. The CDR3 DNA sequence: TGTGCCAGCAGCTCCTACGGGACCCTTGGGACAGATACGCAGTATTTT.